One sample yielded the 17 T cell receptor beta chains listed below, sequenced in a study of T cells in Graves' hyperthyroidism and ophthalmopathy. RNA transcripts provided the source from which TCR beta CDR3 regions were amplified. A set of HTBI primers served as the primers for a first-round RT-PCR of the TCR CDR3. TCRdb recomputed calls from the multiplex PCR reads with MiXCR, one row per CDR3 protein. The sample shows 500,000 to 800,000 distinct CDR3 sequences, about 14% of them seen only once. The sequencing input was blood. All receptors derive from a woman aged 45-60 years with Graves' ophthalmopathy.

This clonotype was detected a few times. This chain links TRBV18 with TRBJ1-1; D gene ambiguous. The germline CDR1 and CDR2 sequences are KGHSH and LQKENI. Trimming removed 6 bases at V and 0 bases at J, with 11 bases between. This CDR3 has 14 residues. The CDR3 region is CASSTSDMNTEAFF. The CDR3 nucleotides are TGTGCCAGCTCCACTTCTGACATGAACACTGAAGCTTTCTTT.

The chain links TRBV10-3 to TRBJ1-6; D gene ambiguous. The V end was cut by 2 bases, the J end by 8 bases, with 4 bases between. This CDR3 is built from 12 residues. Per the germline V gene, CDR1 is ENHRY and CDR2 is SYGVKD. The CDR3 here is CAISEEDSPLHF. CDR3 nucleotide sequence: TGTGCCATCAGTGAGGAGGATTCACCCCTCCACTTT.

This clonotype was picked up many times. The rearrangement uses TRBV28 and TRBJ2-7, with 7 bases fitting TRBD1. Per germline, CDR1 MDHEN and CDR2 SYDVKM. The CDR3 has 16 residues. J was trimmed by 5 bases and V by 7 bases; bases with no gene match: 17. In DNA, the CDR3 is TGTGCCAGCAACGTAAGGTCGGGACAGCCAGGGGACGAGCAGTACTTC. The encoded protein is CASNVRSGQPGDEQYF.

This clonotype appeared a few times. The CDR3 end shows no conserved phenylalanine or tryptophan, and so a read error is likely. The chain carries TRBV30 and TRBJ1-6; 7 nucleotides agree with TRBD1. The V and J ends lost 3 bases and 6 bases, in that order; junction bases with no gene match: 5. The CDR3 sequence is 14 residues long. In germline, CDR1 is GTSNPN, CDR2 SVGIG (reference sequence). CDR3 residues: CAWSQGQFNSPLHL. The CDR3 DNA is TGTGCCTGGAGCCAGGGACAGTTTAATTCACCCCTCCACCTT.

This clonotype was counted ten times or more. V usage is TRBV12-3 or TRBV12-4 and J usage is TRBJ1-2, with D possibly being TRBD1 (6 bases). Trimming stripped 6 bases from V and 1 base from J, with 15 bases between. The CDR3 is 15 amino acids. CDR3 DNA: TGTGCCAGCAGCCCCTTGACAGGATTTAACTATGGCTACACCTTC. Residues: CASSPLTGFNYGYTF.

The gene calls are TRBV29-1 and TRBJ1-4; D unclear. With 4 bases removed from V and 0 bases from J, the gap between germline ends came to 6 bases. The CDR3 extends over 13 amino acids. Germline V gene lookup returns CDR1 SQVTM and CDR2 ANQGSEA. CDR3 in amino acids: CSVVQATNEKLFF. DNA of the CDR3: TGCAGCGTTGTTCAGGCAACTAATGAAAAACTGTTTTTT.

This clonotype was detected ten times or more. V and J are TRBV28 and TRBJ2-1, with D perhaps assigned TRBD1 or TRBD2 (6 bases each). The ends were cut back, 5 bases at V and 3 bases at J, with 11 bases in the middle. Germline V gene lookup returns CDR1 MDHEN and CDR2 SYDVKM. The CDR3 is 14 residues long. The CDR3 spells CASSGGGGYNEQFF. The CDR3 DNA is TGTGCCAGCAGTGGTGGAGGGGGCTACAATGAGCAGTTCTTC.

This clonotype was detected many times. The rearrangement joins TRBV28 to TRBJ1-1; D unresolved. The V end was cut by 5 bases, the J end by 5 bases, with 3 bases between. From germline, CDR1 is MDHEN and CDR2 SYDVKM. This CDR3 comprises 10 residues. In nucleotides, the CDR3 is TGTGCCAGCAGTCGGACTGAAGCTTTCTTT. Its translation is CASSRTEAFF.

Many counts were recorded for this clonotype. This sequence joins TRBV9 and TRBJ2-3, with D possibly matching TRBD1 (5 bases). This CDR3 has 16 amino acids. Germline assignment: CDR1 SGDLS and CDR2 YYNGEE. V was trimmed by 2 bases and J by 0 bases, leaving 13 bases between them. In DNA form, the CDR3 reads TGTGCCAGCAGCGTCGCTCAGGGAATCAGCACAGATACGCAGTATTTT. This gives the protein CASSVAQGISTDTQYF. Full variable domain (rest looked up from reference TRBV9 and TRBJ2-3): DSGVTQTPKHLITATGQRVTLRCSPRSGDLSVYWYQQSLDQGLQFLIQYYNGEERAKGNILERFSAQQFPDLHSELNLSSLELGDSALYFCASSVAQGISTDTQYFGPGTRLTVL.

Only one count was recorded for this clonotype. The gene calls are TRBV10-3 and TRBJ2-7; TRBD2 is a possible D gene (5 bases). V lost 10 bases and J 2 bases, leaving 24 bases between the germline ends. This CDR3 comprises 16 residues. Germline assignment: CDR1 ENHRY and CDR2 SYGVKD. The CDR3 sequence: CASRGLLSGSTYEQYF. Written as DNA, the CDR3 is TGTGCCAGCAGAGGTCTTCTATCGGGGTCCACCTACGAGCAGTACTTC.

This clonotype was observed many times. V gene TRBV12-3 or TRBV12-4 combines with J gene TRBJ2-7, with 7 bases matching TRBD2. This CDR3 comprises 16 residues. Germline trimming cut 2 bases from V and 0 bases from J; bases unmatched to any gene: 7. CDR3 loop: CASSLMTSTDSYEQYF. The CDR3 nucleotides are TGTGCCAGCAGTTTAATGACTAGCACCGACTCCTACGAGCAGTACTTC.

This clonotype has ten or more counts. The chain recombines TRBV20-1 with TRBJ1-1; 10 bases map to TRBD1. Trimming cost V 0 bases and J 3 bases; bases outside gene matches: 7. In germline, CDR1 is DFQATT, CDR2 SNEGSKA (reference sequence). The CDR3 is 16 amino acids. CDR3 sequence reads: CSARDLGQGQYTEAFF. CDR3 coding DNA: TGCAGTGCTAGAGATCTGGGACAGGGGCAATACACTGAAGCTTTCTTT.

The V call is TRBV28, the J call TRBJ2-1; D may match TRBD1 or TRBD2 (6 bases each). Germline values: CDR1 MDHEN, CDR2 SYDVKM. V shed 2 bases and J shed 2 bases, with 10 bases lying between them. The CDR3 totals 15 residues. Here the CDR3 DNA reads TGTGCCAGCAGTTTAGACAGGAGGGCCTACAATGAGCAGTTCTTC. It specifies CASSLDRRAYNEQFF.

This clonotype was seen repeatedly, ten times or more. The chain carries TRBV18 and TRBJ2-7, with TRBD2 matching over 8 bases. The V gene end was trimmed by 0 bases and the J gene end by 4 bases; junction bases not matched to a gene: 5. This CDR3 comprises 15 residues. Germline CDR1 KGHSH, CDR2 LQKENI. This CDR3 is CASSPPLGGGYEQYF. The DNA of the CDR3 is TGTGCCAGCTCACCACCTCTCGGGGGGGGTTACGAGCAGTACTTC.

Regarding this clonotype: Possible read error: a much larger clone is one base away. The chain uses TRBV7-9 and TRBJ1-3; the match to TRBD1 covers 7 bases. This CDR3 has 13 amino acids. V shed 8 bases, J shed 0 bases, and the junction held 1 base outside the gene matches. Germline lookup yields CDR1 SEHNR and CDR2 FQNEAQ (reference sequence). CDR3 loop: CASGDSSGNTIYF. CDR3 coding DNA: TGTGCCAGCGGGGACAGCTCTGGAAACACCATATATTTT. Drawing the rest from reference TRBV7-9 and TRBJ1-3, the complete variable domain is DTGVSQNPRHKITKRGQNVTFRCDPISEHNRLYWYRQTLGQGPEFLTYFQNEAQLEKSRLLSDRFSAERPKGSFSTLEIQRTEQGDSAMYLCASGDSSGNTIYFGEGSWLTVV.

The CDR3 DNA reads TGTGCCACCAGTGCCAGGGGAGGTCCCGGCCCTGGGCCATACAATGAGCAGTTCTTC. Its protein product is CATSARGGPGPGPYNEQFF. V and J are TRBV24-1 and TRBJ2-1; the D gene could be TRBD1 or TRBD2 (6 bases each). The germline CDR1 and CDR2 sequences are KGHDR and SFDVKD. Trimming removed 5 bases from V and 4 bases from J, with 26 bases in between. The CDR3 spans 19 residues.

This clonotype was observed many times. The rearrangement links TRBV12-3 or TRBV12-4 to TRBJ2-1; D remains ambiguous. The CDR3 spans 13 residues. Trimming removed 3 bases from V and 5 bases from J, with 8 bases in between. The chain's CDR3 is CASSFQTNNEQFF. In nucleotides, the CDR3 is TGTGCCAGCAGTTTTCAGACAAACAATGAGCAGTTCTTC.